One sample yielded the 20 T cell receptor beta chains listed below, sequenced in a study of response to subunit inactivated influenza vaccine. TCRdb independently ran MiXCR on the RT-PCR reads; one entry per CDR3 protein. This table holds about 520,000 distinct CDR3 sequences, 7.2% found once. Specimen: PBMCs from blood, collected about 24 months after vaccination. All receptors come from a man aged 50-75 years who received an inactivated influenza vaccine.

V is TRBV20-1 and J is TRBJ2-1; 12 bases fit TRBD2. The germline gives CDR1 DFQATT, CDR2 SNEGSKA (reference sequence). There are 15 residues in the CDR3. The trim removed 5 bases at V and 5 bases at J, leaving 7 bases unmatched. The CDR3 DNA sequence: TGCAGTGCTGAAAGGACTAGCGGGAAGGACAATGAGCAGTTCTTC. The encoded protein is CSAERTSGKDNEQFF.

This clonotype was recorded at least ten times. The chain joins TRBV25-1 to TRBJ2-7; 9 bases match TRBD1. Germline CDR1 reads MGHDK; CDR2 reads SYGVNS. The CDR3 consists of 13 residues. J gave up 1 base and V 7 bases, and 2 bases lay outside the gene matches. For the CDR3, the DNA is TGTGCCAGCACGGACAGGGGTTCCTACGAGCAGTACTTC. Amino acids: CASTDRGSYEQYF.

This clonotype has more than one count but fewer than ten. This rearrangement joins TRBV29-1 to TRBJ2-7; the D gene is possibly TRBD1 (6 bases). Germline assignment: CDR1 SQVTM and CDR2 ANQGSEA. The CDR3 has 14 residues. Trimming removed 4 bases from V and 2 bases from J, with 15 bases in between. CDR3 in amino acids: CSVGGPTGTYEQYF. CDR3 DNA: TGCAGCGTTGGGGGGCCGACAGGAACCTACGAGCAGTACTTC.

This clonotype was detected ten times or more. This chain links TRBV6-1 with TRBJ1-5; D gene uncertain. The CDR3 extends over 17 amino acids. Trimming took off 4 bases at V and 7 bases at J, with 23 bases between the two ends. Germline V lookup: CDR1 MNHNS, CDR2 SASEGT. The CDR3 region has the DNA TGTGCCAGCAGTGGGAGAACGGGCCCCCTTTTTCGACAGCCCCAGCATTTT. It encodes CASSGRTGPLFRQPQHF.

This clonotype was seen at least ten times. The chain carries TRBV3-1 and TRBJ2-1; 13 positions agree with TRBD2. Germline assignment: CDR1 LGHDT and CDR2 YNNKEL (reference sequence). The V segment lost 4 bases and the J segment 15 bases; nucleotides outside the gene matches: 9. The CDR3 is 14 amino acids. The CDR3 sequence is CASSPGLAGVVLFF. CDR3 DNA sequence: TGTGCCAGCAGCCCAGGACTAGCGGGAGTGGTACTGTTCTTC.

Remarks on this clonotype: One junction end disagrees with the germline gene, perhaps due to a read error. The chain links TRBV3-1 to TRBJ2-3, with D perhaps matching TRBD2 (7 bases). The V gene's germline CDR1 is LGHDT and CDR2 YNNKEL (reference sequence). CDR3 size: 20 residues. This chain's CDR3 is CACRPSLGPLGASGADTQYF. The CDR3 DNA is TGTGCCTGCAGACCATCCCTTGGACCGCTGGGGGCTAGCGGCGCAGATACGCAGTATTTT.

This chain joins TRBV29-1 and TRBJ2-7, with D perhaps given as TRBD1 or TRBD2 (5 bases each). Trimming shortened V by 7 bases and J by 5 bases, and 24 bases separated the two germline ends. This CDR3 is 15 amino acids long. Germline V gene sequence: CDR1 SQVTM, CDR2 ANQGSEA. CDR3 DNA: TGCAGCGCCGTGGGTAGGGACGGAGGATCCCACGAGCAGTACTTC. It translates to CSAVGRDGGSHEQYF.

Details on this clonotype: An end of the junction differs from the germline gene, which may be a read error. This rearrangement joins TRBV7-9 to TRBJ2-5; TRBD1 is a possible D gene (5 bases). This CDR3 region has 13 residues. Germline CDR1 is SEHNR and CDR2 is FQNEAQ (reference sequence). For the CDR3, the DNA is TGTCCCAGCAGACCCGACAGTCGCGAGACCCAGTACTTC. This gives the protein CPSRPDSRETQYF.

This clonotype has at least ten counts. This sequence joins TRBV6-5 and TRBJ1-2; D possibly corresponds to TRBD1 (5 bases). In germline, CDR1 is MNHEY, CDR2 SVGAGI. The CDR3 contains 14 residues. The V and J ends lost 2 bases and 7 bases respectively, with 14 bases between them. CDR3 amino acids: CASSYGRGYSGYTF. In DNA form, the CDR3 reads TGTGCCAGCAGTTACGGGCGGGGGTATAGTGGCTACACCTTC.

This clonotype has at least ten counts. The V and J genes are TRBV12-3 or TRBV12-4 and TRBJ2-1, with TRBD1 matching 8 bases. J gave up 4 bases and V 3 bases, and 8 bases lay outside the gene matches. CDR3 length equals 16 residues. CDR3 in DNA: TGTGCCAGCAGTTTTAGGGGGACAGGAGTTTACAATGAGCAGTTCTTC. Translation gives CASSFRGTGVYNEQFF.

This clonotype was recorded many times. A much larger clonotype is one base distant, so this may be a read error. The chain joins TRBV6-2 or TRBV6-3 to TRBJ2-5, with TRBD1 matching over 11 bases. Germline CDR1 and CDR2: MNHEY and SVGEGT. This CDR3 region has 13 residues. After removal of 6 bases from V and 5 bases from J, the junction contained 2 bases not matched to a gene. The CDR3 sequence: CASSRDRGETQYF. For the CDR3, the DNA is TGTGCCAGCAGCCGGGACAGGGGGGAGACCCAGTACTTC.

This clonotype turned up a few times. V and J are TRBV5-1 and TRBJ2-2; TRBD2 matches 7 bases. The V and J ends lost 4 bases and 5 bases, in that order; junction bases with no gene match: 8. The CDR3 covers 15 residues. The V gene's germline CDR1 is SGHRS and CDR2 YFSETQ. The CDR3 protein is CASSTQAGRTGELFF. The CDR3 bases are TGCGCCAGCAGCACCCAAGCGGGACGTACCGGGGAGCTGTTTTTT.

The CDR3 loop is CASSPGRGRGEQFF. CDR3 DNA: TGTGCCAGCAGTCCCGGTCGGGGGCGGGGTGAGCAGTTCTTC. This rearrangement joins TRBV12-3 or TRBV12-4 to TRBJ2-1; D is perhaps TRBD1 or TRBD2 (6 bases each). The CDR3 covers 14 residues. Between the trimmed V and J ends, which lost 5 bases and 9 bases, there was a span of 17 bases.

This clonotype was picked up many times. V gene TRBV4-3 combines with J gene TRBJ2-6; the D is unclear. V lost 0 bases and J lost 1, with 10 bases in between. This CDR3 has 17 amino acids. Germline-derived CDR1 and CDR2 are LGHNA and YSLEER. This chain's CDR3 is CASSQEAGVSGANVLTF. For the CDR3, the DNA is TGCGCCAGCAGCCAAGAGGCAGGAGTATCTGGGGCCAACGTCCTGACTTTC.

This clonotype showed up just a few times. V gene TRBV29-1 combines with J gene TRBJ1-1; D uncertain. The CDR3 totals 11 residues. CDR1 SQVTM and CDR2 ANQGSEA come from the germline V gene. V was trimmed by 5 bases and J by 7 bases, leaving 11 bases between them. The CDR3 nucleotides read TGCAGCGTTCACCGGGCGGGTGAAGCTTTCTTT. Translated, it gives CSVHRAGEAFF. The full variable domain, completed using reference TRBV29-1 and TRBJ1-1, is SAVISQKPSRDICQRGTSLTIQCQVDSQVTMMFWYRQQPGQSLTLIATANQGSEATYESGFVIDKFPISRPNLTFSTLTVSNMSPEDSSIYLCSVHRAGEAFFGQGTRLTVV.

This clonotype was counted many times. This chain joins TRBV11-2 and TRBJ1-1, with 8 bases aligning to TRBD1. In germline, CDR1 is SGHAT, CDR2 FQNNGV. J gave up 8 bases and V 2 bases, and 7 bases lay outside the gene matches. This CDR3 has 14 residues. CDR3 protein: CASSLRTGLFEAFF. CDR3 DNA sequence: TGTGCCAGCAGCTTACGGACAGGGCTCTTCGAAGCTTTCTTT.

This clonotype showed up just a few times. J is TRBJ2-7 and V is TRBV6-1, with 8 bases lining up with TRBD1. V was clipped by 7 bases and J by 6 bases; unmatched bases: 14. Germline V lookup: CDR1 MNHNS, CDR2 SASEGT. This CDR3 contains 15 residues. The CDR3 sequence: CASKTEPGTGSEQYF. The CDR3, as DNA: TGTGCCAGCAAAACCGAACCCGGGACAGGCTCCGAGCAGTACTTC.

The sample holds many counts of this clonotype. The chain couples TRBV6-5 to TRBJ1-2; 8 nucleotides match TRBD1. Trimming took 0 bases from V and 8 from J; bases not matched to a gene: 11. Germline V gene sequence: CDR1 MNHEY, CDR2 SVGAGI. The CDR3 runs to 16 residues. The CDR3 region is CASSYSNRQGARGYTF. As DNA, the CDR3 is TGTGCCAGCAGTTACTCGAATCGCCAGGGGGCACGGGGCTACACCTTC.

This sequence joins TRBV7-2 and TRBJ2-3; 7 nucleotides agree with TRBD2. CDR1 and CDR2 (germline): SGHTA, FQGNSA. This CDR3 is built from 16 residues. J was trimmed by 3 bases and V by 2 bases; bases with no gene match: 8. The CDR3 is CASSLLGGFITDTQYF. DNA of the CDR3: TGTGCCAGCAGCTTATTGGGGGGGTTTATAACAGATACGCAGTATTTT.

This clonotype was seen a few times. The V call is TRBV29-1, the J call TRBJ2-3; D gene unclear. The CDR3 extends over 14 amino acids. V was cut by 4 bases and J by 0 bases, with 11 bases left in between. CDR1 is SQVTM, CDR2 ANQGSEA, per germline. The CDR3 sequence: CSVGSLYSTDTQYF. CDR3 bases: TGCAGCGTTGGGTCTTTATATAGCACAGATACGCAGTATTTT.